The 25 T cell receptor beta chains below were found in one sample sequenced in a study of blood T cell repertoires in COVID-19. Some clones are missing from TCRdb's copy, which holds only in-frame ones; the method was immunoSEQ multiplex PCR. Here the sample spans more than 300,000 clones, more than 70% being singletons. Sequencing input: peripheral blood. Receptors originate from a woman aged 70 to 79 with COVID-19, enrolled during active disease.

The rearrangement links TRBV9 to TRBJ2-7; 7 bases agree with TRBD1. V lost 0 bases to trimming and J lost 2 bases; unmatched junction nucleotides: 2. CDR1 and CDR2 from the germline V gene are SGDLS and YYNGEE. This CDR3 contains 14 residues. The chain's CDR3 is CASSVGQGPYEQYF. The DNA of the CDR3 is TGTGCCAGCAGCGTAGGACAGGGCCCCTACGAGCAGTACTTC.

The J gene is TRBJ2-7, the V gene TRBV12-5; D perhaps matches TRBD2 (7 bases). Per germline, CDR1 LGHNT and CDR2 FRNRAP. CDR3 length equals 14 residues. V lost 7 bases to trimming and J lost 5 bases, with 18 bases between them. The CDR3 loop is CASALYREGHEQYF. Here the CDR3 DNA reads TGTGCTAGTGCCCTATACAGGGAGGGCCACGAGCAGTACTTC.

The chain has TRBV6-6 and TRBJ1-2; 7 nucleotides line up with TRBD1. This CDR3 has 15 residues. The junction had 13 bases not matched to a gene; V was cut back by 1 base and J by 11 bases. Germline V gene data show CDR1 as MNHNY and CDR2 as SVGAGI (reference sequence). CDR3 sequence reads: CASSYFEDRLLWYTF. DNA of the CDR3: TGTGCCAGCAGTTACTTCGAGGACAGGCTTCTCTGGTACACCTTC.

The gene calls are TRBV28 and TRBJ2-7, with no clear D. Deletions cut 6 bases from V and 7 bases from J, with 13 bases between. Germline V CDR1 and CDR2: MDHEN, SYDVKM. This CDR3 region has 12 residues. In nucleotides, the CDR3 is TGTGCCAGCAGCTACGTACGATATGAGCAGTACTTC. It codes for CASSYVRYEQYF.

The chain is built from TRBV7-8 and TRBJ1-5; 7 nucleotides match TRBD1. This CDR3 has 17 residues. In germline, CDR1 is SGHVS, CDR2 FQNEAQ. J gave up 0 bases and V 1 base, and 6 bases lay outside the gene matches. The CDR3 DNA reads TGTGCCAGCAGCTTAGGGGGACAGAGAAGTAGCAATCAGCCCCAGCATTTT. This translates into CASSLGGQRSSNQPQHF.

This chain connects TRBV5-1 to TRBJ1-5, with 7 positions matching TRBD1. J lost 4 bases, V lost 2 bases, and 6 bases had no gene match. Germline V lookup: CDR1 SGHRS, CDR2 YFSETQ. This CDR3 contains 15 residues. For the CDR3, the DNA is TGCGCCAGCAGCTTTACAGGGGATGGGAATCAGCCCCAGCATTTT. Amino acid sequence: CASSFTGDGNQPQHF.

With respect to this clone: Other DNA sequences from this sample encode an identical CDR3 as well. V gene TRBV5-6 combines with J gene TRBJ2-5; D call uncertain. CDR1 is SGHDT, CDR2 YYEEEE, per germline. V was cut by 2 bases and J by 1 base, with 6 bases left in between. This CDR3 comprises 13 residues. The CDR3 DNA reads TGTGCCAGCAGCTTTCTTAGCCAAGAGACCCAGTACTTC. Residues: CASSFLSQETQYF. The whole variable domain, filled in from reference TRBV5-6 and TRBJ2-5, reads DAGVTQSPTHLIKTRGQQVTLRCSPKSGHDTVSWYQQALGQGPQFIFQYYEEEERQRGNFPDRFSGHQFPNYSSELNVNALLLGDSALYLCASSFLSQETQYFGPGTRLLVL.

The V gene is TRBV28, the J gene TRBJ1-6; TRBD1 matches at 8 bases. The germline V gene has CDR1 MDHEN and CDR2 SYDVKM. V lost 3 bases to trimming and J lost 6 bases; unmatched junction nucleotides: 4. The CDR3 has 15 amino acids. This CDR3 reads CASSLRDRGNSPLHF. The CDR3 region has the DNA TGTGCCAGCAGTTTGCGCGACAGGGGTAATTCACCCCTCCACTTT.

The chain combines TRBV10-3 with TRBJ1-6; 7 positions agree with TRBD1. Trimming removed 10 bases from V and 4 bases from J; junction bases left unmatched: 10. CDR1 is ENHRY, CDR2 SYGVKD, per germline. This CDR3 contains 15 residues. CDR3 in DNA: TGTGCCACAACTCTTACAGGGGAATATAATTCACCCCTCCACTTT. It codes for CATTLTGEYNSPLHF.

The rearrangement links TRBV19 to TRBJ2-7; maybe TRBD1 (6 bases). Trimming left V 4 bases short and J 2 bases short, with 12 bases between. CDR1 and CDR2 (germline): LNHDA, SQIVND (reference sequence). This CDR3 has 14 amino acids. CDR3: CASSTSTGPYEQYF. The DNA of the CDR3 is TGTGCCAGTAGTACCTCGACAGGCCCCTACGAGCAGTACTTC. Variable domain in full (rest from reference TRBV19 and TRBJ2-7): DGGITQSPKYLFRKEGQNVTLSCEQNLNHDAMYWYRQDPGQGLRLIYYSQIVNDFQKGDIAEGYSVSREKKESFPLTVTSAQKNPTAFYLCASSTSTGPYEQYFGPGTRLTVT.

This chain uses TRBV7-2 with TRBJ2-7, with TRBD2 matching 11 bases. Trimming at V came to 3 bases and at J to 6 bases, leaving 10 bases not matched to a gene. Germline V gene lookup returns CDR1 SGHTA and CDR2 FQGNSA. The CDR3 totals 16 residues. The CDR3 DNA reads as TGTGCCAGCAGCTTGTCCCCCGGGACTAGCGGTGTCGAGCAGTACTTC. It translates to CASSLSPGTSGVEQYF.

This clone was seen once. The gene calls are TRBV19 and TRBJ2-6, with D possibly being TRBD1 (6 bases). Trimming removed 6 bases at V and 2 bases at J, with 11 bases between. From germline, CDR1 is LNHDA and CDR2 SQIVND (reference sequence). The CDR3 spans 15 residues. The CDR3 bases are TGTGCCAGTAGCTCAGGGGCGGCTGGGGCCAACGTCCTGACTTTC. Its protein is CASSSGAAGANVLTF.

The chain carries TRBV6-2 or TRBV6-3 and TRBJ1-6; D not certain. Trimming left V 0 bases short and J 9 bases short, with 12 bases between. There are 15 residues in the CDR3. The germline V gene has CDR1 MNHEY and CDR2 SVGEGT. The CDR3: CASSYSTSHLSPLHF. The CDR3, as DNA: TGTGCCAGCAGTTACTCAACATCACATCTTTCACCCCTCCACTTT.

This chain connects TRBV15 to TRBJ2-1, with D possibly TRBD1 on 5 matching bases. The germline V gene has CDR1 LNHNV and CDR2 YYDKDF (reference sequence). CDR3 length: 16 residues. Trimming left V 8 bases short and J 4 bases short, with 21 bases between. Here the CDR3 reads CATSGVGPSLYNEQFF. The CDR3 DNA sequence: TGTGCCACCTCCGGAGTGGGGCCATCCTTATACAATGAGCAGTTCTTC.

The chain employs TRBV1 and TRBJ1-2; TRBD1, the D gene given by the table, was not confirmed from the DNA. TRBV1 is a documented pseudogene. The CDR3 has 17 residues. CDR3 amino acids: CTSSPRTGWYESSGYTF. In nucleotides, the CDR3 is TGCACCAGCAGCCCCCGGACAGGGTGGTACGAATCTAGTGGCTACACCTTC.

The chain has TRBV7-8 and TRBJ2-7; TRBD1 aligns across 7 bases. Germline lookup yields CDR1 SGHVS and CDR2 FQNEAQ. The CDR3 sequence is 15 residues long. Unmatched junction bases numbered 10, after V lost 8 bases and J lost 0 bases. This CDR3 is CASAPQQGRSYEQYF. The DNA for the CDR3 is TGTGCCAGCGCTCCACAACAGGGGCGCTCCTACGAGCAGTACTTC.

The J gene is TRBJ1-6, the V gene TRBV19; 9 nucleotides align to TRBD1. The length of the CDR3 is 15 residues. Germline CDR1 and CDR2: LNHDA and SQIVND (reference sequence). J lost 6 bases, V lost 6 bases, and 6 bases had no gene match. CDR3 region: CASSRTGAVNSPLHF. The CDR3 DNA reads TGTGCCAGTAGCCGGACAGGGGCGGTTAATTCACCCCTCCACTTT.

This clone has just one count. The chain is built from TRBV7-8 and TRBJ1-2; D unclear. The CDR3 has 16 amino acids. V lost 4 bases, J lost 9 bases, and 24 bases lay in between. Germline V gives CDR1 SGHVS, CDR2 FQNEAQ. The CDR3 sequence is CASSSTRLSLPSSYTF. Here the CDR3 DNA reads TGTGCCAGCAGCTCGACTCGCCTTTCTCTACCGAGTAGCTACACCTTC.

The chain has TRBV5-5 and TRBJ2-3; 7 bases match TRBD1. This CDR3 spans 14 amino acids. Germline assignment: CDR1 SGHKS and CDR2 YYEKEE (reference sequence). V shed 5 bases, J shed 5 bases, and the junction held 8 bases outside the gene matches. The CDR3 nucleotides are TGTGCCAGCAGTTTTACAGGGGATCGAGATACGCAGTATTTT. Protein: CASSFTGDRDTQYF.

The V gene is TRBV6-1, the J gene TRBJ1-2; D gene unclear. Trimming cost V 2 bases and J 4 bases, with 11 bases left between them. The CDR3 has 14 amino acids. Germline loops: CDR1 MNHNS, CDR2 SASEGT. CDR3 sequence: CASSESPGLYGYTF. As DNA, the CDR3 is TGTGCCAGCAGTGAAAGTCCGGGTCTCTATGGCTACACCTTC.

The chain combines TRBV11-2 with TRBJ1-1, with 8 bases fitting TRBD1. The germline gives CDR1 SGHAT, CDR2 FQNNGV. Trimming at V came to 4 bases and at J to 7 bases, leaving 11 bases not matched to a gene. The CDR3 length is 15 residues. The CDR3: CASSSVLGQGYEAFF. CDR3 sequence (DNA): TGTGCCAGCAGCTCGGTCCTAGGACAGGGCTATGAAGCTTTCTTT. The complete variable domain, with remaining parts taken from reference TRBV11-2 and TRBJ1-1, reads EAGVAQSPRYKIIEKRQSVAFWCNPISGHATLYWYQQILGQGPKLLIQFQNNGVVDDSQLPKDRFSAERLKGVDSTLKIQPAKLEDSAVYLCASSSVLGQGYEAFFGQGTRLTVV.

V usage is TRBV3-1 (or the pseudogene TRBV3-2) and J usage is TRBJ1-1; D is ambiguous. CDR1 and CDR2 (germline): LGHDT, YNNKEL (reference sequence). Deletions cut 0 bases from V and 5 bases from J, with 7 bases between. The CDR3 contains 13 residues. The CDR3 is CASSQERRTEAFF. CDR3 bases: TGTGCCAGCAGCCAAGAGAGGAGGACTGAAGCTTTCTTT.

The chain has TRBV19 and TRBJ2-3, with D possibly TRBD1 on 7 matching bases. V was shortened by 5 bases and J by 3 bases, with 15 bases between the two germline ends. The germline CDR1 and CDR2 sequences are LNHDA and SQIVND (reference sequence). The CDR3 has 15 amino acids. The CDR3 loop is CASSSRGRNTDTQYF. CDR3 nucleotide sequence: TGTGCCAGTAGTTCCAGGGGGAGGAATACAGATACGCAGTATTTT. Full variable domain (missing parts from reference TRBV19 and TRBJ2-3): DGGITQSPKYLFRKEGQNVTLSCEQNLNHDAMYWYRQDPGQGLRLIYYSQIVNDFQKGDIAEGYSVSREKKESFPLTVTSAQKNPTAFYLCASSSRGRNTDTQYFGPGTRLTVL.

In DNA, the CDR3 is TGTGCCAGCAGCTTGCGGGGGTCCTATGGCTACACCTTC. Translated, it gives CASSLRGSYGYTF. This sequence joins TRBV5-8 and TRBJ1-2; possibly TRBD1 for D (5 bases). The CDR3 is 13 residues long. Trimming left V 1 base short and J 4 bases short, with 8 bases between. Germline lookup yields CDR1 SGHTS and CDR2 YDEGEE.

This clone appeared a single time. The chain combines TRBV5-1 with TRBJ1-2; D is unclear. Trimming removed 4 bases at V and 4 bases at J, with 14 bases between. There are 14 residues in the CDR3. Germline CDR1 is SGHRS and CDR2 is YFSETQ. CDR3 in amino acids: CASSPQRASYGYTF. CDR3 nucleotide sequence: TGCGCCAGCAGCCCCCAGAGGGCTTCCTATGGCTACACCTTC.